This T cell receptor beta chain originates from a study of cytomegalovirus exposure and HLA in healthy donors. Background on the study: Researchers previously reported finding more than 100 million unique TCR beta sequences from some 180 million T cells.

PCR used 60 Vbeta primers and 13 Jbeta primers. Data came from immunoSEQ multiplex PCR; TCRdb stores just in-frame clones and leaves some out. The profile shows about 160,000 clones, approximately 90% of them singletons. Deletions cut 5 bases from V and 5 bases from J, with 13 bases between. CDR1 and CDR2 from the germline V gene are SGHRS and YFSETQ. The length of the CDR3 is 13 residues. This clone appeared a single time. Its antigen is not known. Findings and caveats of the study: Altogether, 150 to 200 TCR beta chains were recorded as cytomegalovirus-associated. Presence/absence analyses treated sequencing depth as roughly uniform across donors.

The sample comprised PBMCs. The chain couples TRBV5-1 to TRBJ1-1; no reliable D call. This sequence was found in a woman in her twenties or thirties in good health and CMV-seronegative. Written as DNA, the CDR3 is TGCGCCAGCAGTCGTCTCTCGGGGACTGAAGCTTTCTTT. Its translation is CASSRLSGTEAFF. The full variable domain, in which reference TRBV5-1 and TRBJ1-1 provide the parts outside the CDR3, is KAGVTQTPRYLIKTRGQQVTLSCSPISGHRSVSWYQQTPGQGLQFLFEYFSETQRNKGNFPGRFSGRQFSNSRSEMNVSTLELGDSALYLCASSRLSGTEAFFGQGTRLTVV.